The entry below describes one TCR beta chain. V was trimmed by 0 bases and J by 1 base, leaving 11 bases between them. CDR3 length: 16 residues. CDR1 and CDR2 (germline): SGHRS, YFSETQ. The entry originates in a study of early T cells in non-severe SARS-CoV-2 infection. Study information: Sequencing was performed on bulk RNA from unsorted whole blood, leaving chains unpaired.

TCRdb redid the calling of the 5' RACE reads with MiXCR, one entry per CDR3 protein. The table records tens of thousands of distinct CDR3 sequences, 7.9% of them present only once. Sequencing was performed on whole blood, taken at baseline. The receptor's source is an adult who was a healthcare worker with PCR-confirmed SARS-CoV-2 infection or an uninfected control (not recorded which). This chain connects TRBV5-1 to TRBJ2-4; weak D call: TRBD2 (6 bases). In nucleotides, the CDR3 is TGCGCCAGCAGCTTGGCCGGCGGGGACGCCAAAAACATTCAGTACTTC. Translation gives CASSLAGGDAKNIQYF. Filled out from reference TRBV5-1 and TRBJ2-4, the complete variable domain reads KAGVTQTPRYLIKTRGQQVTLSCSPISGHRSVSWYQQTPGQGLQFLFEYFSETQRNKGNFPGRFSGRQFSNSRSEMNVSTLELGDSALYLCASSLAGGDAKNIQYFGAGTRLSVL.